The entry below gives a single T cell receptor beta chain sequence along with its context. These data originate in a study of blood T cell repertoires in COVID-19. Generated by immunoSEQ multiplex PCR, the TCRdb table keeps only in-frame clones and is missing some. The sample yields 450,000 or so clones, 90% seen once. The germline V gene has CDR1 SGHTA and CDR2 FQGTGA. This CDR3 contains 14 residues. The ends lost 0 bases at V and 8 bases at J; junction bases unmatched: 6. This TCR was recovered from a man aged 18 to 35 who had recovered from COVID-19. This chain uses TRBV7-3 with TRBJ1-2; TRBD1 matches 7 bases. Sequencing was performed on PBMCs or T cells enriched from blood (not recorded which). The CDR3 DNA sequence: TGTGCCAGCAGCTTAACAGGGGGCCGGGGAGGCTACACCTTC. It codes for CASSLTGGRGGYTF. The full variable domain, in which reference TRBV7-3 and TRBJ1-2 provide the parts outside the CDR3, is GAGVSQTPSNKVTEKGKYVELRCDPISGHTALYWYRQSLGQGPEFLIYFQGTGAADDSGLPNDRFFAVRPEGSVSTLKIQRTERGDSAVYLCASSLTGGRGGYTFGSGTRLTVV.